The 24 T cell receptor beta chains given below trace back to one sample, sequenced in a study of T cells in Graves' hyperthyroidism and ophthalmopathy. Amplified regions were TCR beta CDR3 sequences from RNA transcripts. TCR CDR3 regions were first amplified by RT-PCR with HTBI primers. TCRdb reprocessed the multiplex PCR reads with MiXCR, giving one entry per CDR3 protein. This table holds 660,000 or so distinct CDR3 sequences, less than 25% found once. Sequencing used blood. Receptors originate from a man aged 25-45 years with Graves' ophthalmopathy.

The genes are TRBV19 and TRBJ1-5; the D gene is possibly TRBD1 (5 bases). This CDR3 region has 15 residues. Germline CDR1 LNHDA, CDR2 SQIVND (reference sequence). V was cut by 5 bases and J by 9 bases, with 20 bases left in between. CDR3 DNA sequence: TGTGCCAGTAGTCCCGGGACTGGGGCAAGTTGGCCCCAGCATTTT. Translated: CASSPGTGASWPQHF.

The chain couples TRBV19 to TRBJ2-5; TRBD1 aligns across 7 bases. V shed 10 bases and J 2 bases; nucleotides not matched to a gene: 10. CDR3 length: 14 amino acids. CDR1 is LNHDA, CDR2 SQIVND, per germline (reference sequence). CDR3 sequence reads: CANPEPGQQETQYF. CDR3 DNA: TGTGCCAACCCAGAGCCGGGACAGCAAGAGACCCAGTACTTC.

V is TRBV11-2 and J is TRBJ1-2, with a possible D match to TRBD1 (6 bases). The CDR3 extends over 15 amino acids. The V end was cut by 5 bases, the J end by 7 bases, with 20 bases between. The germline gives CDR1 SGHAT, CDR2 FQNNGV. CDR3 region: CASSILGGGQGGYTF. The CDR3 DNA reads TGTGCCAGCAGCATCCTAGGGGGGGGCCAGGGTGGCTACACCTTC.

The sample holds many counts of this clonotype. V and J are TRBV11-2 and TRBJ2-7; D ambiguous. The CDR3 loop spans 17 amino acids. Trimming shortened V by 1 base and J by 0 bases, and 16 bases separated the two germline ends. CDR1 SGHAT and CDR2 FQNNGV come from the germline V gene. CDR3 residues: CASSLVPELRFSYEQYF. The CDR3 nucleotides read TGTGCCAGCAGCTTAGTGCCAGAACTCCGTTTCTCCTACGAGCAGTACTTC.

This clonotype was counted a few times. DNA of the CDR3: TGTGCCAGCAGCGCAACTAGCGGGCCCAACAATGAGCAGTTCTTC. Translated: CASSATSGPNNEQFF. The V gene is TRBV6-1, the J gene TRBJ2-1, with TRBD2 matching over 9 bases. The length of the CDR3 is 15 residues. The trim removed 6 bases at V and 5 bases at J, leaving 8 bases unmatched. Germline V lookup: CDR1 MNHNS, CDR2 SASEGT.

This clonotype was found a few times. J is TRBJ2-7 and V is TRBV6-1; D call uncertain. Germline CDR1 MNHNS, CDR2 SASEGT. Trimming shortened V by 5 bases and J by 5 bases, and 19 bases separated the two germline ends. This CDR3 spans 15 amino acids. The CDR3 sequence is CASSTKKRLRHEQYF. Here the CDR3 DNA reads TGTGCCAGCAGTACAAAAAAGCGTCTGCGCCACGAGCAGTACTTC.

This clonotype was detected many times. V usage is TRBV5-5 and J usage is TRBJ1-2, with TRBD1 matching over 10 bases. The CDR3 spans 15 residues. Germline values: CDR1 SGHKS, CDR2 YYEKEE (reference sequence). V shed 4 bases and J 2 bases; nucleotides not matched to a gene: 5. The CDR3 protein is CASSPGQGGNYGYTF. DNA for the CDR3: TGTGCCAGCAGCCCCGGACAGGGGGGGAACTATGGCTACACCTTC.

This rearrangement joins TRBV12-5 to TRBJ2-1, with 14 bases matching TRBD2. The CDR3 has 16 amino acids. Germline V lookup: CDR1 LGHNT, CDR2 FRNRAP. The V and J ends lost 5 bases and 6 bases, in that order; junction bases with no gene match: 6. The CDR3 nucleotides read TGTGCTAGTGGTCCCACGGGACTAGCGGGGGTCAATGAGCAGTTCTTC. This encodes CASGPTGLAGVNEQFF.

The V gene is TRBV11-2, the J gene TRBJ2-7; 7 bases map to TRBD1. The CDR3 is 15 residues long. After removal of 3 bases from V and 0 bases from J, the junction contained 5 bases not matched to a gene. Germline CDR1 reads SGHAT; CDR2 reads FQNNGV. DNA of the CDR3: TGTGCCAGCAGCTTTAGGGGGCCAAGCTCCTACGAGCAGTACTTC. As protein: CASSFRGPSSYEQYF.

This clonotype was detected ten times or more. The gene calls are TRBV12-3 or TRBV12-4 and TRBJ2-7, with 9 bases lining up with TRBD1. V lost 6 bases to trimming and J lost 5 bases; unmatched junction nucleotides: 5. The CDR3 loop spans 13 amino acids. CDR3 amino acids: CASRPGQGHEQYF. The CDR3 bases are TGTGCCAGCAGACCGGGACAGGGCCACGAGCAGTACTTC.

Many counts were recorded for this clonotype. The V call is TRBV28, the J call TRBJ2-1; D could derive from TRBD1 or TRBD2 (5 bases each). CDR1 is MDHEN and CDR2 is SYDVKM in the germline V gene. This CDR3 is 18 amino acids long. Deletions cut 1 base from V and 2 bases from J, with 18 bases between. The CDR3 DNA sequence: TGTGCCAGCAGTTTATTGCTCGTGTGGGGGAGCCCCTACAATGAGCAGTTCTTC. Translated, it gives CASSLLLVWGSPYNEQFF.

The gene calls are TRBV19 and TRBJ2-3, with no clear D. Germline lookup yields CDR1 LNHDA and CDR2 SQIVND (reference sequence). V was cut by 8 bases and J by 4 bases, with 10 bases left in between. The CDR3 is 12 residues long. The CDR3 DNA reads as TGTGCCAGTGCCCCGGGTGCAGATACGCAGTATTTT. It specifies CASAPGADTQYF.

This clonotype was observed at least ten times. The V gene is TRBV30, the J gene TRBJ1-1; D remains ambiguous. The CDR3 contains 15 residues. Trimming took off 1 base at V and 1 base at J, with 13 bases between the two ends. Germline lookup yields CDR1 GTSNPN and CDR2 SVGIG (reference sequence). CDR3 sequence reads: CAWSGGQLPNTEAFF. The CDR3 DNA is TGTGCCTGGAGTGGAGGCCAGCTCCCGAACACTGAAGCTTTCTTT.

This chain connects TRBV12-3 or TRBV12-4 to TRBJ2-7, with 7 bases fitting TRBD1. V lost 6 bases to trimming and J lost 7 bases; unmatched junction nucleotides: 6. This CDR3 spans 12 amino acids. The CDR3 coding sequence is TGTGCCAGCAGCCAACAGGGGTGGGAGCAGTACTTC. As protein: CASSQQGWEQYF.

This clonotype was detected only a few times. This chain uses TRBV6-2 or TRBV6-3 with TRBJ2-3, with D possibly TRBD2 on 6 matching bases. In germline, CDR1 is MNHEY, CDR2 SVGEGT. This CDR3 is built from 12 residues. V lost 8 bases and J lost 4, with 10 bases in between. DNA of the CDR3: TGTGCCAGCCGCCGGGACTCAGATACGCAGTATTTT. This translates into CASRRDSDTQYF.

This clonotype was observed a handful of times. The chain employs TRBV15 and TRBJ1-2, with D unclear. Trimming took 0 bases from V and 7 from J, leaving 12 bases between them. Germline CDR1 LNHNV, CDR2 YYDKDF (reference sequence). The CDR3 totals 14 residues. CDR3 loop: CATSREGGLGGYTF. CDR3 bases: TGTGCCACCAGCAGAGAAGGAGGGTTGGGTGGCTACACCTTC.

The V and J genes are TRBV4-2 and TRBJ2-7; D is undetermined. Germline V lookup: CDR1 LGHNA, CDR2 YNFKEQ. The CDR3 length is 16 residues. Trimming took off 5 bases at V and 3 bases at J, with 20 bases between the two ends. The DNA of the CDR3 is TGTGCCAGCAGCGTCACCGGAGCCGAGTTTGGCTACGAGCAGTACTTC. It encodes CASSVTGAEFGYEQYF.

The V gene is TRBV3-1, the J gene TRBJ2-5, with TRBD2 matching over 12 bases. With V trimmed by 3 bases and J by 7 bases, 9 bases remained unmatched. Per the germline V gene, CDR1 is LGHDT and CDR2 is YNNKEL (reference sequence). This CDR3 has 16 residues. CDR3 sequence reads: CASSHRLAGERGTQYF. CDR3 nucleotide sequence: TGTGCCAGCAGCCATAGACTAGCGGGAGAACGAGGGACCCAGTACTTC.

Comments on this clonotype: This may come from a read error, since a much larger clone is one base off. This chain connects TRBV3-1 to TRBJ1-1; D unresolved. Trimming stripped 4 bases from V and 1 base from J, with 10 bases between. Germline CDR1 and CDR2: LGHDT and YNNKEL (reference sequence). This CDR3 is 14 amino acids long. DNA of the CDR3: TGTGCCAGCAGCCCTCATCGGGAGAACACTGAAGCTTTCTTT. It encodes CASSPHRENTEAFF.

The V call is TRBV6-1, the J call TRBJ1-1; D gene ambiguous. Trimming took 6 bases from V and 7 from J, leaving 18 bases between them. The V gene's germline CDR1 is MNHNS and CDR2 SASEGT. The CDR3 length is 14 residues. CDR3 sequence reads: CASRPMGEVSEAFF. Written as DNA, the CDR3 is TGTGCCAGCAGGCCGATGGGTGAGGTTAGTGAAGCTTTCTTT.

This clonotype showed up many times. This chain uses TRBV6-1 with TRBJ1-4; 7 bases align to TRBD1. V lost 5 bases to trimming and J lost 0 bases; unmatched junction nucleotides: 3. CDR1 and CDR2 from the germline V gene are MNHNS and SASEGT. The CDR3 covers 15 residues. The CDR3 nucleotides read TGTGCCAGCAGTCGTCAGGGGGCAACTAATGAAAAACTGTTTTTT. Translating it yields CASSRQGATNEKLFF.

This sequence joins TRBV4-1 and TRBJ1-1; D unresolved. V lost 3 bases to trimming and J lost 4 bases, with 9 bases between them. The CDR3 has 13 residues. Germline V CDR1 and CDR2: MGHRA, YSYEKL. CDR3 in amino acids: CASSQGLGTEAFF. The CDR3, as DNA: TGCGCCAGCAGCCAGGGGTTGGGCACTGAAGCTTTCTTT.

As concerns this clonotype: The junction shows a germline mismatch at one end, possibly a read error. The rearrangement links TRBV25-1 to TRBJ2-7; TRBD2 is a possible D gene (7 bases). Germline V gives CDR1 MGHDK, CDR2 SYGVNS. CDR3 length: 16 residues. The CDR3 DNA follows: TGTGTCAGCAGTGGGGAGGGGGGCGCGGGGTTTGGCGAGCAGTACTTC. It specifies CVSSGEGGAGFGEQYF.

In this sample, this clonotype turned up a few times. The DNA for the CDR3 is TGTGCCAGCAGCTTCACAGGGACTAACTATGGCTACACCTTC. Protein: CASSFTGTNYGYTF. The chain couples TRBV7-9 to TRBJ1-2, with TRBD1 as a possible D gene (6 bases). The V gene lost 3 bases and the J gene lost 0 bases, with 8 bases spanning the gap. The CDR3 runs 14 residues. Germline assignment: CDR1 SEHNR and CDR2 FQNEAQ (reference sequence).